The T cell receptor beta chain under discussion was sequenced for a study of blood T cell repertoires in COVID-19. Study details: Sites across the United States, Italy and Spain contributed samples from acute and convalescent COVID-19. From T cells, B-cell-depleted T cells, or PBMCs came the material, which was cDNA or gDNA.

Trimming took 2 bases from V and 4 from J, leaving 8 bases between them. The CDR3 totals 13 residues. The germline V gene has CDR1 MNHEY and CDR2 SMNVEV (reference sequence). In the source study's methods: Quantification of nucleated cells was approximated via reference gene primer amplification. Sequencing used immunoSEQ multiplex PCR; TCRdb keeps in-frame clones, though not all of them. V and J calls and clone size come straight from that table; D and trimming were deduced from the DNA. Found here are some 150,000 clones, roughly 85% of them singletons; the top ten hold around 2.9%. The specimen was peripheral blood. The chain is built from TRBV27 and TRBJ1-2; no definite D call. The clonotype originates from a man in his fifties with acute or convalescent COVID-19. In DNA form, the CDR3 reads TGTGCCAGCAGTTTACGGGAGAGCTATGGCTACACCTTC. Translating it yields CASSLRESYGYTF.